The T cell receptor (beta chain) under discussion was sequenced for a study of blood T cell repertoires in COVID-19. Study-wide context: Acute-phase and convalescent COVID-19 samples originated in the United States, Italy and Spain. From T cells, B-cell-depleted T cells, or PBMCs came the material, which was cDNA or gDNA.

Original processing methods: Estimation of nucleated cell counts relied on the amplification of reference gene primers. Assay used: immunoSEQ multiplex PCR; TCRdb lists only in-frame clones, some missing. V and J calls and clone size are copied from that table; D and trimming were computed from the DNA. The table has 95,000 to 150,000 clones, about 80% seen once. CDR1 is MDHEN and CDR2 is SYDVKM in the germline V gene. J gave up 5 bases and V 3 bases, and 5 bases lay outside the gene matches. The CDR3 is 15 residues long. The chain joins TRBV28 to TRBJ1-5; 9 positions match TRBD1. This TCR came from a woman older than 75 with acute or convalescent COVID-19. Sequencing was done on a sample of peripheral blood. The CDR3 protein is CASSFTGGAYQPQHF. CDR3 DNA: TGTGCCAGCAGTTTCACAGGGGGCGCGTATCAGCCCCAGCATTTT.